This T cell receptor beta chain was documented in a study of Graves' ophthalmopathy and Graves' hyperthyroidism. General study findings and limits: Its predictions of ophthalmopathy progression gave the model 70.59% sensitivity and 72% to 80% specificity.

This clonotype was picked up many times. As yet, its antigen is unknown. The CDR3 consists of 13 residues. V was pared by 5 bases and J by 0 bases, with 7 bases between. In germline, CDR1 is SGHNT, CDR2 YENEEA. Beta-chain TCR CDR3 regions were amplified from RNA transcripts. Following a first-round RT-PCR that used HTBI primers, a second-round multiplex PCR was carried out. TCRdb used MiXCR to reprocess the multiplex PCR reads, holding one entry per CDR3 protein. The sample carries some 390,000 distinct CDR3 sequences, approximately 16% recorded once. What was sequenced was peripheral blood. The genes are TRBV11-3 and TRBJ2-5; D is ambiguous. This clonotype was sampled from a woman between 18 and 29 years old with Graves' ophthalmopathy. The CDR3 DNA sequence: TGTGCCAGCAGCCAAACGAACCAAGAGACCCAGTACTTC. Protein sequence: CASSQTNQETQYF.